This T cell receptor beta chain was recovered during a study of blood T cell repertoires in COVID-19. The CDR3 extends over 14 amino acids. Germline values: CDR1 SGHDT, CDR2 YYEEEE. The germline V and J ends were trimmed by 2 bases and 5 bases, with 10 bases remaining between them. As originally analysed: Nucleated cell number was recorded as an estimate derived from reference gene primer amplification. Repertoires were generated with immunoSEQ multiplex PCR, while TCRdb's copy carries only in-frame clones and drops some. V and J calls and clone size follow that table, whereas D and trimming were derived from the DNA. The repertoire holds hundreds of thousands of clones, with around 84% as singletons. Symptom resolution, clearance, or two negative PCRs marked donors in Cohort 3 as recovered.

This chain connects TRBV5-6 to TRBJ1-4, with a possible D match to TRBD1 (5 bases). The source is a woman in her forties or fifties who had recovered from COVID-19. Sequenced: PBMCs or T cells enriched from blood (not recorded which). The chain's CDR3 is CASSFQDTNEKLFF. In DNA, the CDR3 is TGTGCCAGCAGCTTTCAGGACACCAATGAAAAACTGTTTTTT. Full variable domain (outside the CDR3, taken from reference TRBV5-6 and TRBJ1-4): DAGVTQSPTHLIKTRGQQVTLRCSPKSGHDTVSWYQQALGQGPQFIFQYYEEEERQRGNFPDRFSGHQFPNYSSELNVNALLLGDSALYLCASSFQDTNEKLFFGSGTQLSVL.